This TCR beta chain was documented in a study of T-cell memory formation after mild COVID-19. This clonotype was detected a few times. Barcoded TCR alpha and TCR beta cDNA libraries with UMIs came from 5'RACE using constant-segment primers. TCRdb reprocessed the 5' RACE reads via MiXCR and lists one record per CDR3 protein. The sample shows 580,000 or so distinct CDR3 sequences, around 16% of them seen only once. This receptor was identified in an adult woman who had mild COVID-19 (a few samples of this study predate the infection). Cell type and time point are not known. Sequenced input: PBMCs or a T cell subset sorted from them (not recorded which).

CDR3 DNA: TGTGCCAGTTCAATACAGGGGACATATGGGGCCAACGTCCTGACTTTC. Translation gives CASSIQGTYGANVLTF. The V call is TRBV5-6, the J call TRBJ2-6, with TRBD1 identical over 7 bases. Germline-derived CDR1 and CDR2 are SGHDT and YYEEEE. This CDR3 has 16 residues. J was trimmed by 3 bases and V by 8 bases; bases with no gene match: 11. Full variable domain (remainder filled in from reference TRBV5-6 and TRBJ2-6): DAGVTQSPTHLIKTRGQQVTLRCSPKSGHDTVSWYQQALGQGPQFIFQYYEEEERQRGNFPDRFSGHQFPNYSSELNVNALLLGDSALYLCASSIQGTYGANVLTFGAGSRLTVL.